This TCR beta chain was captured in a study of lymphopenia after photon versus proton radiotherapy. Of note for this clone: Its antigen is currently unknown.

The V end lost 1 base, the J end lost 4 bases, and 14 bases lay between the germline ends. Germline CDR1 SGHKS, CDR2 YYEKEE (reference sequence). The CDR3 covers 15 residues. The data were produced by immunoSEQ multiplex PCR, yet TCRdb's version contains in-frame clones alone and is incomplete. The sample consists of about 19,000 clones, 75% to 95% of them appearing once. Broader study findings: After lymphocyte nadir, photon-treated repertoires showed oligoclonal expansion, especially CD8+ Temra. Post-nadir TCR diversity decline inversely tracked overall survival among those who died. Relative stability marked proton patients; photon patients lost diversity and naive cells.

J is TRBJ1-1 and V is TRBV5-5; maybe TRBD1 (6 bases). Sequences were derived from peripheral blood, sampled from a patient treated with photon-based radiotherapy. The clonotype was recovered from a man in his fifties or sixties with pancreatic cancer. In nucleotides, the CDR3 is TGTGCCAGCAGCTTGAGGGGGGCTGGTATCACTGAAGCTTTCTTT. It translates to CASSLRGAGITEAFF.